These 15 T cell receptor beta chains were all obtained from the same sample, sequenced in a study of beta chain features in type 1 diabetes. Every bit of the isolated RNA underwent reverse transcription, so sequencing read expressed TCRB transcripts. Measured with immunoSEQ multiplex PCR; TCRdb has only the in-frame clones, and not every one. This sample yields more than 300,000 clones, of which about 15% are seen a single time; more than 0.015% belongs to the top ten. The specimen was naive CD4+ T cells from blood. These receptors all stem from a woman younger than 35 in good health.

The rearrangement uses TRBV30 and TRBJ2-7; TRBD1 agrees at 9 bases. CDR3 length equals 14 residues. The V gene end was trimmed by 3 bases and the J gene end by 3 bases; junction bases not matched to a gene: 6. Per the germline V gene, CDR1 is GTSNPN and CDR2 is SVGIG (reference sequence). Here the CDR3 reads CAWSPGQGNYEQYF. The CDR3 DNA reads as TGTGCCTGGAGCCCGGGACAGGGTAACTACGAGCAGTACTTC.

The chain joins TRBV6-6 to TRBJ2-1; 13 bases fit TRBD2. Germline CDR1 is MNHNY and CDR2 is SVGAGI (reference sequence). After removal of 8 bases from V and 9 bases from J, the junction contained 7 bases not matched to a gene. The CDR3 has 14 amino acids. The CDR3 sequence: CASRTSGRALEQFF. Here the CDR3 DNA reads TGTGCCAGCCGAACTAGCGGGAGGGCCCTTGAGCAGTTCTTC.

This chain connects TRBV5-4 to TRBJ2-5, with 8 bases matching TRBD2. After removal of 5 bases from V and 5 bases from J, the junction contained 8 bases not matched to a gene. From germline, CDR1 is SGHNT and CDR2 YYREEE (reference sequence). The CDR3 is 14 amino acids. CDR3 sequence (DNA): TGTGCCAGCAGTCCGACTAGCGTGATGGAGACCCAGTACTTC. It codes for CASSPTSVMETQYF.

On this clone: One end of the junction varies from germline; a read error may be responsible. The chain uses TRBV4-3 and TRBJ1-2; D is unresolved. This CDR3 spans 14 amino acids. Per germline, CDR1 LGHNA and CDR2 YSLEER. CDR3 region: CASSQVGVNHGYTF. The CDR3 DNA sequence: TGCGCCAGCAGCCAAGTAGGAGTTAACCATGGCTACACCTTC.

This rearrangement joins TRBV6-6 to TRBJ1-2; 9 bases match TRBD1. The trim removed 10 bases at V and 2 bases at J, leaving 5 bases unmatched. Germline assignment: CDR1 MNHNY and CDR2 SVGAGI (reference sequence). The CDR3 has 13 amino acids. As DNA, the CDR3 is TGTGCCACAAGTACAGGGGGCAACTATGGCTACACCTTC. Translated, it gives CATSTGGNYGYTF.

The table lists this clone with a few counts. This chain links TRBV19 with TRBJ1-5; 10 nucleotides agree with TRBD1. V lost 3 bases and J lost 6; bases outside the gene matches: 5. This CDR3 is 15 amino acids long. CDR1 is LNHDA and CDR2 is SQIVND in the germline V gene (reference sequence). CDR3 amino acids: CASSIGTGEGQPQHF. DNA for the CDR3: TGTGCCAGTAGTATCGGGACAGGGGAAGGTCAGCCCCAGCATTTT.

This clone was observed a handful of times. The chain has TRBV7-2 and TRBJ1-4; TRBD1 matches at 7 bases. The CDR3 loop spans 15 amino acids. V lost 4 bases to trimming and J lost 7 bases; unmatched junction nucleotides: 9. Germline V gene lookup returns CDR1 SGHTA and CDR2 FQGNSA. CDR3 amino acids: CASSSRPGTAEKLFF. CDR3 in DNA: TGTGCCAGCAGCTCGCGTCCCGGGACAGCTGAAAAACTGTTTTTT.

This clone has just a few counts. The chain links TRBV19 to TRBJ1-1, with D tentatively TRBD1 (5 bases). Germline CDR1 is LNHDA and CDR2 is SQIVND (reference sequence). Trimming pared 3 bases from V and 8 bases from J, leaving 10 bases between. CDR3 length: 12 residues. The CDR3 sequence: CASSIQTAEAFF. The CDR3 nucleotides are TGTGCCAGTAGTATCCAGACAGCCGAAGCTTTCTTT.

This chain joins TRBV18 and TRBJ2-5; the D is unclear. Germline lookup yields CDR1 KGHSH and CDR2 LQKENI. V dropped 4 bases and J dropped 5 bases, with 11 bases sitting between them. The CDR3 loop spans 13 amino acids. CDR3 protein: CASSQGVGETQYF. The CDR3 nucleotides read TGTGCCAGCTCACAAGGAGTTGGGGAGACCCAGTACTTC.

J is TRBJ1-4 and V is TRBV20-1; D remains ambiguous. CDR3 length: 11 amino acids. Germline values: CDR1 DFQATT, CDR2 SNEGSKA (reference sequence). The CDR3 spells CRPLFCEKLFF. The CDR3 coding sequence is TGCAGGCCACTGTTTTGTGAAAAACTGTTTTTT.

This clone was seen a few times. J is TRBJ2-2 and V is TRBV19; D is unclear. The length of the CDR3 is 15 residues. V was pared by 5 bases and J by 3 bases, with 13 bases between. CDR1 LNHDA and CDR2 SQIVND come from the germline V gene (reference sequence). In DNA, the CDR3 is TGTGCCAGTAGTCATTCCGGGTCTCACACCGGGGAGCTGTTTTTT. Its protein product is CASSHSGSHTGELFF.

This clone has just a few counts. The chain is built from TRBV30 and TRBJ1-5; TRBD1 matches 7 bases. V gave up 5 bases and J gave up 6 bases; unmatched junction bases: 10. CDR1 and CDR2 (germline): GTSNPN, SVGIG (reference sequence). The length of the CDR3 is 14 residues. The CDR3 coding sequence is TGTGCCTGGGCCGATAACAGGGGAGGTCAGCCCCAGCATTTT. Its protein product is CAWADNRGGQPQHF.

This clone was seen only a few times. The chain uses TRBV6-6 and TRBJ2-1, with 9 bases identical to TRBD2. The length of the CDR3 is 15 residues. Losses at the gene ends were 0 bases for V and 8 bases for J; bases not matched to a gene: 5. From germline, CDR1 is MNHNY and CDR2 SVGAGI (reference sequence). The CDR3 DNA reads as TGTGCCAGCAGTTACTCGAGGCGGGAGGGGGATGAGCAGTTCTTC. This sequence encodes CASSYSRREGDEQFF.

This clone has only a few counts. The chain uses TRBV4-2 and TRBJ2-7; 11 bases match TRBD2. This CDR3 contains 14 residues. The trim removed 3 bases at V and 5 bases at J, leaving 3 bases unmatched. The germline V gene encodes CDR1 LGHNA and CDR2 YNFKEQ. As DNA, the CDR3 is TGTGCCAGCAGCCAGACGGGACTAGCGGACGAGCAGTACTTC. This gives the protein CASSQTGLADEQYF.

This clone was found a few times. The chain couples TRBV25-1 to TRBJ2-1; 10 positions match TRBD1. This CDR3 has 15 residues. V shed 10 bases and J 4 bases; nucleotides not matched to a gene: 10. CDR1 MGHDK and CDR2 SYGVNS come from the germline V gene. The CDR3 loop reads CATTGTGVRYNEQFF. CDR3 in DNA: TGTGCCACGACCGGGACAGGGGTTAGGTACAATGAGCAGTTCTTC.